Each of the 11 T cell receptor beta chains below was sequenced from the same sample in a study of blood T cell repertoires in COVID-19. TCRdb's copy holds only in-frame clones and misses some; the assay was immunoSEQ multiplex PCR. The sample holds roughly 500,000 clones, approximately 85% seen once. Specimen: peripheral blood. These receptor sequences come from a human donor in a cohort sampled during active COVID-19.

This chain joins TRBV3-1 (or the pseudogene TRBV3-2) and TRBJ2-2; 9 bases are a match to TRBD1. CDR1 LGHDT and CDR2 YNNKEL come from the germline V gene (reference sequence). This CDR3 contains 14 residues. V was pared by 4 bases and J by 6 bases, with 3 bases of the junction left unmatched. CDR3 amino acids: CASSRQGGPGELFF. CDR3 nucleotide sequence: TGTGCCAGCAGCCGACAGGGGGGGCCCGGGGAGCTGTTTTTT.

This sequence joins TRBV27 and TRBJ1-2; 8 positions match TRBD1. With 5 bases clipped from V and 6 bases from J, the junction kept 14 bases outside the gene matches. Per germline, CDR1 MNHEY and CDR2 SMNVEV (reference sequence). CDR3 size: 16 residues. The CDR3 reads CASSLGQGQSRNGYTF. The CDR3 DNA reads TGTGCCAGCAGTCTCGGACAGGGTCAATCGCGGAATGGCTACACCTTC.

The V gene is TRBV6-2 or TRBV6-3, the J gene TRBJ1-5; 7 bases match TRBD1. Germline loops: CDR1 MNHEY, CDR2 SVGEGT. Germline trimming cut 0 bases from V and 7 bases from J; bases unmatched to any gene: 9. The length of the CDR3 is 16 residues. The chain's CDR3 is CASSYSSRGTSQPQHF. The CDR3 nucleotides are TGTGCCAGCAGTTACTCGAGCAGGGGGACTTCCCAGCCCCAGCATTTT.

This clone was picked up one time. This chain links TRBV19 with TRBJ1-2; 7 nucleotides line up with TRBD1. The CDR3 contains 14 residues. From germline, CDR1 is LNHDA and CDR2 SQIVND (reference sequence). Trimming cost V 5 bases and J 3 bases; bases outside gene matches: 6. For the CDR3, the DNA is TGTGCCAGTAGTCCTTCAGACAGGGACTATGGCTACACCTTC. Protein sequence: CASSPSDRDYGYTF.

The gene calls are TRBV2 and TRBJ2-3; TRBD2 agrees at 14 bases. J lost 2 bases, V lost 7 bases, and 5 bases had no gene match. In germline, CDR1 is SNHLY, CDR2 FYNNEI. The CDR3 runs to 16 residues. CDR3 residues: CASTRTSGRITDTQYF. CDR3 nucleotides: TGTGCCAGCACCCGGACTAGCGGGAGGATCACAGATACGCAGTATTTT.

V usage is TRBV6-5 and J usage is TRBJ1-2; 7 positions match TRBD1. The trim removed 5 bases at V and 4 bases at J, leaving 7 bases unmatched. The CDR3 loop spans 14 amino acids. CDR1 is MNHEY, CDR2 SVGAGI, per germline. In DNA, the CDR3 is TGTGCCAGCAGTCGACAGGGCGTAGGCTATGGCTACACCTTC. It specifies CASSRQGVGYGYTF.

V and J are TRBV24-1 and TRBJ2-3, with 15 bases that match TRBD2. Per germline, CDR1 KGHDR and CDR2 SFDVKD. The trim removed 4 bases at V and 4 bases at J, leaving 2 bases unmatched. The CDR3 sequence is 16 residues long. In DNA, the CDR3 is TGTGCCACCAGTGACCGGACTAGCGGGAGGGCAGATACGCAGTATTTT. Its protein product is CATSDRTSGRADTQYF.

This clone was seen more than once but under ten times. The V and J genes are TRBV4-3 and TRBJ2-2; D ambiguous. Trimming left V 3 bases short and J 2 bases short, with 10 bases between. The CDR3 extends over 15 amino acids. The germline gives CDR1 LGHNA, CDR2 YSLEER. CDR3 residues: CASSQGGANTGELFF. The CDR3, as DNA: TGCGCCAGCAGCCAGGGTGGAGCAAACACCGGGGAGCTGTTTTTT.

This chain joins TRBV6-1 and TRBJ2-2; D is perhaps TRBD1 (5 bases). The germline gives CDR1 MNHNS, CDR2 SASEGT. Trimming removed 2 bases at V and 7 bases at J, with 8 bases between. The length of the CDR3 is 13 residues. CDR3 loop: CASSENRGGELFF. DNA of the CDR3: TGTGCCAGCAGTGAAAATAGGGGCGGGGAGCTGTTTTTT.

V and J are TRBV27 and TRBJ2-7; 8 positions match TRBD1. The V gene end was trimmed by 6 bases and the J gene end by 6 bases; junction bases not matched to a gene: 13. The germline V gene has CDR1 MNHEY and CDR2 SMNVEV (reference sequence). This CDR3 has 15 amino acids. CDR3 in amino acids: CASRTMTGAQGEQYF. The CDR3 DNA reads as TGTGCCAGCAGGACTATGACAGGGGCCCAGGGCGAGCAGTACTTC.

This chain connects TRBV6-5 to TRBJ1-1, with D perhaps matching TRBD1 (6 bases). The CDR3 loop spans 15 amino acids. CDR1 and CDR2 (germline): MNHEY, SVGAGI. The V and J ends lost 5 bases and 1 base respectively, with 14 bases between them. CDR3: CASSPHRVKNTEAFF. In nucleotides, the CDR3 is TGTGCCAGCAGTCCGCACAGGGTCAAGAACACTGAAGCTTTCTTT.